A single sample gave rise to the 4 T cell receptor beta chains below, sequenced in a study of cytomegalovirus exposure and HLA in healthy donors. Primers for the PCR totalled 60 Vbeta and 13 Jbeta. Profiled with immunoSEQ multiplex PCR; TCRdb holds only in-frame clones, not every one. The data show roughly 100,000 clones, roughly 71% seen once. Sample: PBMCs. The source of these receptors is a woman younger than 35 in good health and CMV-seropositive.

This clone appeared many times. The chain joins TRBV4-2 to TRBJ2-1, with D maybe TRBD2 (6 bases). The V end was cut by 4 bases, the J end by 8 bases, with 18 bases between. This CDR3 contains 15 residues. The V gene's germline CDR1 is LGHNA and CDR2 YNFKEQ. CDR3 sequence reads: CASSPSAIGGDEQFF. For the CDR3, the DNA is TGTGCCAGCAGCCCCTCAGCAATAGGAGGGGATGAGCAGTTCTTC.

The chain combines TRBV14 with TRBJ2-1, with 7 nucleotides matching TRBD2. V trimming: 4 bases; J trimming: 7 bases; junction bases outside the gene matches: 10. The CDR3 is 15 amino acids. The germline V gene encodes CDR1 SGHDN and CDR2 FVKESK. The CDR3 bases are TGTGCCAGCAGCCCTTCCGCTGGGGGGGGGAATGAGCAGTTCTTC. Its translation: CASSPSAGGGNEQFF.

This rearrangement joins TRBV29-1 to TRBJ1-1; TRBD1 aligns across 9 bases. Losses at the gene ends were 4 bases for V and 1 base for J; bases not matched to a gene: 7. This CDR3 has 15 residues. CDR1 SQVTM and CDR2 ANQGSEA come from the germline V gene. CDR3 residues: CSVVGTGRGNTEAFF. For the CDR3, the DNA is TGCAGCGTTGTAGGGACAGGGAGGGGGAACACTGAAGCTTTCTTT.

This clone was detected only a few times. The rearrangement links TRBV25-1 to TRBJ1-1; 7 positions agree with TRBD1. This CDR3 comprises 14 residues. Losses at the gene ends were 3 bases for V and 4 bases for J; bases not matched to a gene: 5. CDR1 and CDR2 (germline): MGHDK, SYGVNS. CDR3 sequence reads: CASSEHRGSTEAFF. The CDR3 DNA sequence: TGTGCCAGCAGTGAGCACAGGGGAAGCACTGAAGCTTTCTTT.